The clone carrying this T cell receptor beta chain occurred a few times. This specimen comes from a study of cytomegalovirus exposure and HLA in healthy donors. A multiplex PCR was run with 60 Vbeta primers and 13 Jbeta primers. Sequencing was performed with immunoSEQ multiplex PCR; in TCRdb, only in-frame clones are kept and a portion is missing. This sample has roughly 140,000 clones; 55% to 85% occur once, and the top ten carry approximately 2.1%. V shed 7 bases and J shed 1 base, with 17 bases lying between them. This CDR3 region has 15 residues. Germline loops: CDR1 SGHRS, CDR2 YFSETQ. The sequenced sample consisted of PBMCs. The rearrangement links TRBV5-1 to TRBJ2-5; tentative D call: TRBD1 (5 bases). This TCR derives from a man aged 40-49 years in good health and CMV-seronegative. The CDR3 DNA sequence: TGCGCCAGCTTTAGGGGAAACGGGCTCCAAGAGACCCAGTACTTC. This encodes CASFRGNGLQETQYF. Full variable domain (missing parts from reference TRBV5-1 and TRBJ2-5): KAGVTQTPRYLIKTRGQQVTLSCSPISGHRSVSWYQQTPGQGLQFLFEYFSETQRNKGNFPGRFSGRQFSNSRSEMNVSTLELGDSALYLCASFRGNGLQETQYFGPGTRLLVL.